What follows is one TCR beta chain and its context. This clonotype turned up a few times. No antigen is known for it. No quality values exist for individual bases; no much larger clone is one base distant. Instrument on record: Illumina NovaSeq 6000. cDNA libraries for TCRalpha and TCRbeta were prepared by 5'RACE using constant-segment primers, with sample barcodes and unique molecular identifiers added. Trizol reagent was used to extract RNA from every sample. Libraries were amplified in two PCR steps, with a second sample barcode and Illumina TruSeq adapters added in the second step. Sequencing of the libraries was done on an Illumina NovaSeq, producing 2 x 150 bp paired-end reads. The source study handled its data this way. Demultiplexing of reads and collapsing into UMI-guided consensus sequences were performed with migec v1.2.7. Using mixcr v2.1.11, the UMI consensuses were aligned to TRA and TRB V and J templates and assembled into clonotypes. A clonotype was counted as expanded or contracted only if both edgeR and NoisET called the change significant, with noise models trained on biological replicates. For edgeR calls, a false discovery rate-adjusted p below 0.01 and a log2 fold-change threshold of 1 were applied. As an exploratory analysis of dynamics, max-normalized trajectories of the 1000 most abundant clonotypes were examined by PCA with hierarchical clustering. Separately sequenced CD4+ and CD8+ repertoires were used to assign the CD4 or CD8 phenotype of responding clones. The raw public data were reprocessed by TCRdb itself: fastp quality trimming at Q25, MiXCR clonotype calling, in-frame beta chains only. Merged by CDR3 protein, the rows form single entries marked with the most common genes and DNA. In this record, the V and J calls reflect TCRdb's handling and not the investigators' own analysis. The sample table contains under 300,000 distinct CDR3 sequences; only one count was recorded for approximately 16% of them. About 3.5% of the sample lies in the top ten.

The sample originates from a study of T-cell memory formation after mild COVID-19 (dated by TCRdb to about 2021). For the study in its entirety: TCR sequence clusters from the two donors were largely donor specific. Two young, previously healthy adult volunteers, one female and one male, were included in the cohort. Longitudinal TCRalpha and TCRbeta repertoire sequencing tracked T-cell clones expanding and contracting after mild COVID-19 in a couple of donors.

Ficoll-Paque density gradient centrifugation was used to isolate PBMCs. General conclusions and limits of the study: Some responding clones were detected in pre-infection memory, which suggested that pre-existing cross-reactive memory T cells had joined the SARS-CoV-2 response. Contracting CD4+ clones were located mainly in the CM and EM memory subsets, whereas CD8+ clones were found to be enriched in EMRA. Only two mild cases were covered in the study, and larger cohorts including severe cases with pre-infection samples were considered necessary. SARS-CoV-2 specificity of the second-wave clones peaking on day 37 was not confirmed. Clones that contracted from day 15 to 85 showed balanced CD4/CD8 phenotypes, whereas a second wave of clones that expanded from day 15 to 37 leaned towards CD4+.

This TCR derives from a man aged 18-30 years who had mild COVID-19 (a few samples of this study predate the infection). The sample titles of this study are shuffled in the database, so cell type and time point are left out; the donor was told from shared clones. The sample consisted of PBMCs or a T cell subset sorted from them (not recorded which).

The CDR3 sequence is CASRATATNEKLFF. The DNA is as follows: TGTGCCAGCAGGGCGACGGCAACTAATGAAAAACTGTTTTTT. The sequence links TRBV6-5 to TRBJ1-4; no D gene can be assigned with confidence. The CDR3 spans 14 residues, from the cysteine through the phenylalanine. The kept DNA is CDR3 alone, 42 bases in frame from the first base. CDR1 and CDR2, per the germline V gene, are MNHEY and SVGAGI. Between the V and J ends, shortened by 6 bases and 0 bases respectively, the junction contains 8 bases.